This TCR beta chain was obtained from a study of blood T cell repertoires in COVID-19. Overall study: Some COVID-19 samples were acute and others convalescent; all came from the United States, Italy and Spain. PBMCs, B-cell-depleted T cells, or T cells provided the cDNA or gDNA that made up the material.

Authors' processing steps: Estimates of nucleated cell counts were drawn from the amplification of reference gene primers. The protocol was immunoSEQ multiplex PCR, while the TCRdb copy is restricted to in-frame clones and leaves out a portion. Clone size and the V and J calls come from that table; the DNA yielded D and trimming. The sample records about 68,000 clones, roughly nine tenths being singletons. The sequenced sample consisted of peripheral blood. The source is a man between 45 and 60 years old with active COVID-19.

CDR3 sequence reads: CASSKDRGQLYEQYF. In DNA form, the CDR3 reads TGTGCCAGCAGCAAGGACAGGGGGCAGTTGTACGAGCAGTACTTC. The chain has TRBV7-2 and TRBJ2-7; 11 bases are shared with TRBD1. This CDR3 is 15 amino acids long. Germline trimming cut 5 bases from V and 4 bases from J; bases unmatched to any gene: 7. In germline, CDR1 is SGHTA, CDR2 FQGNSA.